This T cell receptor (beta chain) was retrieved from a study of sequential checkpoint blockade in melanoma. The wider study: TCRβ was sequenced from DNA of under 100 pretreatment tumors. Matched biopsies came pretreatment and at week 13 for some 21 patients.

Treatment defined: randomized to nivolumab then ipilimumab (arm A) or the reverse (arm B). Comments on this clone: As yet, its antigen is unknown.

TCRdb's table, derived via immunoSEQ multiplex PCR, lists solely in-frame clones and lacks some. Among about 5,100 clones listed, around a third were seen once. Per the germline V gene, CDR1 is SGHRS and CDR2 is YFSETQ. Trimming took 0 bases from V and 5 from J; bases not matched to a gene: 4. The CDR3 is 14 residues long. Study-wide results and limits: About 30 times likelier clinical benefit followed increased tumor T-cell fraction and clonality.

The sequences come from tumor tissue (inferred from file names), collected from a patient given nivolumab and ipilimumab in sequence. This chain joins TRBV5-1 and TRBJ1-1; 7 bases align to TRBD1. The source is a human donor with melanoma. The CDR3 spells CASSLVGRGTEAFF. The CDR3 DNA sequence: TGCGCCAGCAGCTTGGTGGGCAGGGGGACTGAAGCTTTCTTT.